This is a list of T cell receptor beta chains from one sample in a study of shared clonotypes between healthy human individuals. Method: immunoSEQ multiplex PCR; TCRdb's copy keeps in-frame clones and lacks some. Of 700,000 to 950,000 clones in the sample, about 96% are singletons; the top ten hold about 0.25%. What was sequenced was naive CD8+ T cells sorted from blood. Receptors originate from a man aged 30 to 45 in good health. CDR3s include the opening cysteine and the closing phenylalanine or tryptophan.

v_gene	j_gene	CDR3aa
TRBV7-6	TRBJ1-2	CASSRGRDGYGYTF
TRBV7-9	TRBJ2-2	CAFLAGGYSGELFF
TRBV10-3	TRBJ2-7	CAISEGSEQYF
TRBV9	TRBJ1-2	CASSSGTGGSYGYTF
TRBV28	TRBJ2-3	CASHWDKRNEADTQYF
TRBV7-9	TRBJ2-7	CASSPPSFHEQYF
TRBV5-8	TRBJ2-5	CASSLGPSGSQETQYF
TRBV27	TRBJ2-1	CASSSGGRYNEQFF
TRBV27	TRBJ1-5	CASSFGTDLYQPQHF
TRBV14	TRBJ2-2	CASSQSLRTGELFF
TRBV19	TRBJ2-3	CASSTIRLGTSGGDTQYF
TRBV11-2	TRBJ1-1	CASSFGLMNTEAFF
TRBV5-4	TRBJ2-5	CASSLRGTETQYF
TRBV9	TRBJ2-7	CASGTVYEQYF
TRBV7-9	TRBJ2-1	CASSLAVAGGPNNEQFF
TRBV6-5	TRBJ2-7	CASSYLPGQGVYEQYF
TRBV9	TRBJ1-1	CASSGPGFGNTEAFF
TRBV18	TRBJ1-1	CASSPPWGSRGMNTEAFF
TRBV7-2	TRBJ2-5	CASSIPPEETQYF
TRBV19	TRBJ1-1	CASSIGDTHTEAFF
TRBV29-1	TRBJ2-7	CSVEDPASGRTYEQYF
TRBV4-1	TRBJ1-2	CASSQVSGASGYTF
TRBV2	TRBJ1-5	CASSVLTATSWPQHF
TRBV27	TRBJ2-1	CASRMYGLAEYNEQFF
TRBV4-1	TRBJ2-2	CASSYRLLHTGELFF
TRBV28	TRBJ1-4	CASSIQGHREKLFF
TRBV15	TRBJ2-7	CATSKGRVYEQYF
TRBV6-5	TRBJ1-5	CASSISQQGYQPQHF
TRBV9	TRBJ2-1	CASSLFQGNEQFF
TRBV4-2	TRBJ1-1	CASSPGEGGTEAFF
TRBV4-2	TRBJ2-7	CASSQLLAGSYEQYF
TRBV15	TRBJ2-2	CATSRDLTSGSITGELFF
TRBV27	TRBJ2-7	CASSLSGHHEQYF
TRBV7-9	TRBJ2-1	CASSLEYEQFF
TRBV6-5	TRBJ1-5	CASSYSGYSNQPQHF
TRBV19	TRBJ2-1	CASSIVASRNEQFF
TRBV6-1	TRBJ2-7	CASSEAPDSKREQYF
TRBV7-3	TRBJ2-3	CASSLLISGTDTQYF
TRBV7-3	TRBJ2-7	CASSPRGAKPYEQYF
TRBV6-4	TRBJ1-1	CASSATGGTEAFF
TRBV5-4	TRBJ2-2	CASSLAGLFGGTTNTGELFF
TRBV27	TRBJ2-7	CASSSGGQGDEQYF
TRBV14	TRBJ2-2	CASSLAGGPGIGELFF
TRBV27	TRBJ2-7	CASSPSGVPYEQYF
TRBV6-6	TRBJ2-3	CASRDRGGNTDTQYF
TRBV4-2	TRBJ2-7	CASSHAPNEQYF
TRBV19	TRBJ2-3	CASKTHTVLFTDTQYF
TRBV7-9	TRBJ2-1	CASSSRDYNEQFF
TRBV7-2	TRBJ2-6	CASSLVVRTGANVLTF
TRBV29-1	TRBJ1-1	CSALGGVNTEAFF
TRBV5-6	TRBJ2-7	CASSKEGVRAYEQYF
TRBV30	TRBJ1-2	CAWSLGSGGYTF
TRBV4-1	TRBJ2-7	CASSQAMKTVNYEQYF
TRBV9	TRBJ1-2	CASSNRVHGYTF
TRBV7-9	TRBJ2-7	CASSWTTYEQYF
TRBV6-1	TRBJ2-7	CASSEARDYSFEQYF
TRBV5-4	TRBJ2-7	CASSWGLGEQYF